The present T cell receptor (beta chain) was sequenced within a study of cytomegalovirus exposure and HLA in healthy donors. The PCR was carried out with 60 Vbeta primers and 13 Jbeta primers. Original data processing: Later reanalysis found 80 million or so unique TCR beta chains, roughly 10 million of them shared. Assay: immunoSEQ multiplex PCR; the TCRdb copy retains only in-frame clones and omits some. The V and J calls and clone size come from that table; D and trimming were worked out from the DNA. This table has about 140,000 clones, roughly 76% appearing once. Broader study findings: Reportedly, cytomegalovirus status was diagnosed with high sensitivity and specificity.

A remark on this clone: Antigen: not known.

Sequences were obtained from PBMCs. The sequence was obtained from a human donor in good health.

The chain's CDR3 is CASSQESVEQFF. The CDR3 nucleotides read TGTGCCAGCAGCCAAGAATCCGTTGAGCAGTTCTTC. The chain employs TRBV4-2 and TRBJ2-1; D unresolved. The length of the CDR3 is 12 residues. Germline CDR1 is LGHNA and CDR2 is YNFKEQ. Trimming removed 0 bases at V and 9 bases at J, with 6 bases between.